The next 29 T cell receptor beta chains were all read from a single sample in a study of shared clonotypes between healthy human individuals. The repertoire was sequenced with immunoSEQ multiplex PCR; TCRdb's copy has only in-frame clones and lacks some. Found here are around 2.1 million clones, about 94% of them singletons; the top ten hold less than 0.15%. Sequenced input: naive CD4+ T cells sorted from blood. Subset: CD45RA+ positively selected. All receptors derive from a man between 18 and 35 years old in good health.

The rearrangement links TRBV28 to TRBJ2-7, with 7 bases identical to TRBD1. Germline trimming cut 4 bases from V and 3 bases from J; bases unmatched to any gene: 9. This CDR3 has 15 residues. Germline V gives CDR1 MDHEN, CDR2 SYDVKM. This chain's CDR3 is CASSSPGTANYEQYF. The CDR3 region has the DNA TGTGCCAGCAGTTCACCCGGGACAGCAAACTACGAGCAGTACTTC. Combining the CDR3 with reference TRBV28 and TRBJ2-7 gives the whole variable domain DVKVTQSSRYLVKRTGEKVFLECVQDMDHENMFWYRQDPGLGLRLIYFSYDVKMKEKGDIPEGYSVSREKKERFSLILESASTNQTSMYLCASSSPGTANYEQYFGPGTRLTVT.

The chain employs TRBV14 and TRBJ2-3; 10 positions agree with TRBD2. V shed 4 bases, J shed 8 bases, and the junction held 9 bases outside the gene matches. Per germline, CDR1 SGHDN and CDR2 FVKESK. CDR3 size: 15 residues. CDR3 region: CASSPELRLAGTQYF. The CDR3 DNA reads TGTGCCAGCAGCCCTGAGTTGAGACTAGCGGGTACGCAGTATTTT.

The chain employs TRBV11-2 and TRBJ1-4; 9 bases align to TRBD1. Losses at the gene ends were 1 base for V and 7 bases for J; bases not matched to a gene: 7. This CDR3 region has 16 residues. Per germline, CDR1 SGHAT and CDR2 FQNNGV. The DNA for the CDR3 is TGTGCCAGCAGCTTAGGGGGGACAGGGCGGGTTGAAAAACTGTTTTTT. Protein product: CASSLGGTGRVEKLFF.

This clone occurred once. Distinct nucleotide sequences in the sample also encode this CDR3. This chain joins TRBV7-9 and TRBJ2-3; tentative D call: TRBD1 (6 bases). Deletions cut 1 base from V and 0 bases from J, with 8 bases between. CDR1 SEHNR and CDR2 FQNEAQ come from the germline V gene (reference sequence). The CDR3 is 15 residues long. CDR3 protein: CASSLGQGSTDTQYF. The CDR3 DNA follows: TGTGCCAGCAGCTTAGGGCAGGGGAGCACAGATACGCAGTATTTT. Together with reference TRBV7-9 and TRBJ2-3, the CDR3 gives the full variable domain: DTGVSQNPRHKITKRGQNVTFRCDPISEHNRLYWYRQTLGQGPEFLTYFQNEAQLEKSRLLSDRFSAERPKGSFSTLEIQRTEQGDSAMYLCASSLGQGSTDTQYFGPGTRLTVL.

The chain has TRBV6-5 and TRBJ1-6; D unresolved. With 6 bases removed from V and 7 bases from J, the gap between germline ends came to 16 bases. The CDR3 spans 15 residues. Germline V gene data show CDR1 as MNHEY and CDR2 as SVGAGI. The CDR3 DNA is TGTGCCAGCAGCCCGGCGGCAACAGTCAATTCACCCCTCCACTTT. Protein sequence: CASSPAATVNSPLHF.

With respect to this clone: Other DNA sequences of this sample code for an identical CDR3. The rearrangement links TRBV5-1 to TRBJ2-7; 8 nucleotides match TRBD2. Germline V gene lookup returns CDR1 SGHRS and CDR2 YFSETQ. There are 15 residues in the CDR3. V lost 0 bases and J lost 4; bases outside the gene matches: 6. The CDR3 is CASSLESSGSYEQYF. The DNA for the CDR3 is TGCGCCAGCAGCTTGGAGTCTAGCGGGTCGTACGAGCAGTACTTC.

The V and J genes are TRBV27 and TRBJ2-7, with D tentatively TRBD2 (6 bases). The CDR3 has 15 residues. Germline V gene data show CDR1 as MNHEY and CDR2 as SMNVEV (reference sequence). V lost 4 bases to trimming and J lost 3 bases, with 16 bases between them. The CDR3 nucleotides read TGTGCCAGCAGTTCCCCAAGGGGCGGGGACTACGAGCAGTACTTC. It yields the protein CASSSPRGGDYEQYF.

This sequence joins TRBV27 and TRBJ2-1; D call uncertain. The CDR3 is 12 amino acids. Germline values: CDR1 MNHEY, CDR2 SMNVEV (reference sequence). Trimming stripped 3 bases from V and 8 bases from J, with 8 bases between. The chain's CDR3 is CASSFSVDEQFF. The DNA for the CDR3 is TGTGCCAGCAGTTTCTCCGTGGATGAGCAGTTCTTC.

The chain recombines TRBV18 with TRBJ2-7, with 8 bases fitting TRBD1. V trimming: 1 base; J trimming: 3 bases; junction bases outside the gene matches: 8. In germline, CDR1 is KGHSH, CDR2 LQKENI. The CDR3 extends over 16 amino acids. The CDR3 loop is CASSPQTNRGVYEQYF. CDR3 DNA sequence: TGTGCCAGCTCACCACAAACCAACAGGGGGGTCTACGAGCAGTACTTC.

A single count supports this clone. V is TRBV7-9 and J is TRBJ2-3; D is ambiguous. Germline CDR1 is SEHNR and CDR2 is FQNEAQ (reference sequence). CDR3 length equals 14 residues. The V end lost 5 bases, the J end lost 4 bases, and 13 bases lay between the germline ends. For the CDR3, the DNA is TGTGCCAGCAGCCTGTCGGTCACAGCAGATACGCAGTATTTT. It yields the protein CASSLSVTADTQYF.

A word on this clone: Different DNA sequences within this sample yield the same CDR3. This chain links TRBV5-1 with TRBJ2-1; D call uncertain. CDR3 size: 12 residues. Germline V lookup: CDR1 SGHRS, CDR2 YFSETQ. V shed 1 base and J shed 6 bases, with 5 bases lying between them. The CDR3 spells CASSLPSNEQFF. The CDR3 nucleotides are TGCGCCAGCAGCTTGCCCTCCAATGAGCAGTTCTTC.

The CDR3 DNA follows: TGTGCCTGGAGCTACCGTCTTGAAGCTTTCTTT. Translated, it gives CAWSYRLEAFF. The genes are TRBV30 and TRBJ1-1; D is undetermined. CDR1 is GTSNPN and CDR2 is SVGIG in the germline V gene (reference sequence). V was trimmed by 3 bases and J by 7 bases, leaving 9 bases between them. CDR3 size: 11 residues.

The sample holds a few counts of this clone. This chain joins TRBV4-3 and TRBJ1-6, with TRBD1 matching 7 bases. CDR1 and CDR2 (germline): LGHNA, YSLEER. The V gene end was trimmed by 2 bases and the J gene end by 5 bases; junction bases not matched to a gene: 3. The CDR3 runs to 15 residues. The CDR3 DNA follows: TGCGCCAGCAGCCAACAGACAGGGAATAATTCACCCCTCCACTTT. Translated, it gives CASSQQTGNNSPLHF.

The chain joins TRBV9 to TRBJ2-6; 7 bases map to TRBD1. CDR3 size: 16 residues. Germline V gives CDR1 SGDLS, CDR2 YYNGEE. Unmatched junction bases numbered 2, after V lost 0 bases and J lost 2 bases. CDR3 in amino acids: CASSVATGAGANVLTF. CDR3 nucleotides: TGTGCCAGCAGCGTAGCTACAGGGGCTGGGGCCAACGTCCTGACTTTC.

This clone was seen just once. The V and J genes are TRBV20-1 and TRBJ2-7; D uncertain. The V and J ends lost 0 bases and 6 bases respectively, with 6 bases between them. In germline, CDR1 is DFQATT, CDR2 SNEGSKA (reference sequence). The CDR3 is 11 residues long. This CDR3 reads CSARERGEQYF. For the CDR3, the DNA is TGCAGTGCTAGAGAAAGAGGCGAGCAGTACTTC.

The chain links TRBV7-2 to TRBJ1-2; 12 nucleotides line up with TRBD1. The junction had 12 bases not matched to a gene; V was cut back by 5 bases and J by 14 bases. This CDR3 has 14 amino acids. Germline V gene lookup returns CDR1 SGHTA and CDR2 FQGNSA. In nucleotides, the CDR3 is TGTGCCAGCAGCCGGCCGGGACAGGGGGCCCGGAAGACCTTC. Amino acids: CASSRPGQGARKTF.

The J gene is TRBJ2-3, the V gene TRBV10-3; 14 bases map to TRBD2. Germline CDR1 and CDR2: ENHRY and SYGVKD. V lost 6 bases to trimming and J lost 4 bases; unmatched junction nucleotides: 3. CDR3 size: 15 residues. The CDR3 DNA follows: TGTGCCATCAGCGTGGGACTAGCGGGAGCAGATACGCAGTATTTT. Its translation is CAISVGLAGADTQYF.

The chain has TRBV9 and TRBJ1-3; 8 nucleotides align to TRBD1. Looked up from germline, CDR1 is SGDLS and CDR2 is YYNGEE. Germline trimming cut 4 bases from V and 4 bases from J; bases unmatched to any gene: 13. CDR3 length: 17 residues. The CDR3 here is CASSPFPTGAGGNTIYF. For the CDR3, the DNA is TGTGCCAGCAGCCCTTTCCCGACAGGGGCAGGGGGAAACACCATATATTTT.

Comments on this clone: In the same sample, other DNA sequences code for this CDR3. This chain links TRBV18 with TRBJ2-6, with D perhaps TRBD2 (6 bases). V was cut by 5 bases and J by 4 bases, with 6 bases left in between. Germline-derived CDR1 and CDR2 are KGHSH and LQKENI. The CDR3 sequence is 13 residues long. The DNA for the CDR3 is TGTGCCAGCTCAGGAGGGGGGGCCAACGTCCTGACTTTC. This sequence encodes CASSGGGANVLTF.

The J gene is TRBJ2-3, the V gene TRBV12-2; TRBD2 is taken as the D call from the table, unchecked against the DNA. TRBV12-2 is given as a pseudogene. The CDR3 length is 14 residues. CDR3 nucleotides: TGTGCAAGTCGCTTCCTCGGGGGCACAGATACGCAGTATTTT. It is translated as CASRFLGGTDTQYF.

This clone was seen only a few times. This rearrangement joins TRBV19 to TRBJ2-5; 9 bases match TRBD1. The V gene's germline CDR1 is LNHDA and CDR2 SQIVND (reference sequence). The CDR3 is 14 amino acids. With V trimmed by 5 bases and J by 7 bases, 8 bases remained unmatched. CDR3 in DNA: TGTGCCAGTAGTGGACGGGACAGGGTGGCGACCCAGTACTTC. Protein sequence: CASSGRDRVATQYF.

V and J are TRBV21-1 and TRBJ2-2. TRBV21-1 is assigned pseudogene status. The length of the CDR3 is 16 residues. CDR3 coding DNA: TGTGCCAGCAGCAAAGGAAAAGGGAAGGGCACCGGGGAGCTGTTTTTT. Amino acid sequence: CASSKGKGKGTGELFF.

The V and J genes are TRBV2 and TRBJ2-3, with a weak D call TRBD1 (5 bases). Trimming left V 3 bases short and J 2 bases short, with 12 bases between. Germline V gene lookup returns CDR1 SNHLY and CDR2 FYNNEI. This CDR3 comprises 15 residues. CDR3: CASSEFVGPTDTQYF. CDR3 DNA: TGTGCCAGCAGTGAGTTCGTGGGGCCCACAGATACGCAGTATTTT.

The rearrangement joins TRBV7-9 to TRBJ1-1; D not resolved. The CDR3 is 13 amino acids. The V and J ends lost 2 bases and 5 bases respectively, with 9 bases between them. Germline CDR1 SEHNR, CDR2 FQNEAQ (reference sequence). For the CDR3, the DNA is TGTGCCAGCAGCTTATCAGGACTGACTGAAGCTTTCTTT. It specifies CASSLSGLTEAFF.

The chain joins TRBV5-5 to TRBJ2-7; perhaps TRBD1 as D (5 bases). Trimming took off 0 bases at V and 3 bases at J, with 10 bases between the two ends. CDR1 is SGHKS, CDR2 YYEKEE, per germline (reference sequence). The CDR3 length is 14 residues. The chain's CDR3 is CASSLAPRDYEQYF. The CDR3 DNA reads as TGTGCCAGCAGCTTGGCACCCAGGGACTACGAGCAGTACTTC.

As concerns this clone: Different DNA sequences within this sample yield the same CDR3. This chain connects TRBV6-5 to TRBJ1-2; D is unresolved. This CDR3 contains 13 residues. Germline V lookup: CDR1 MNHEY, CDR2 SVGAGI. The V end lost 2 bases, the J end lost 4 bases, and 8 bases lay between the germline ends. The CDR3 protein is CASSYREGYGYTF. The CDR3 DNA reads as TGTGCCAGCAGTTACCGGGAGGGCTATGGCTACACCTTC.

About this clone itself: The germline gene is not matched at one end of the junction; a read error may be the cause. For the CDR3, the DNA is TGTGCCAGCAGCTTGGACCTCTGGAGCGGCCCTCTCCACTTC. This translates into CASSLDLWSGPLHF. The chain is built from TRBV5-4 and TRBJ2-4; D might be TRBD2 (5 bases). CDR1 and CDR2 (germline): SGHNT, YYREEE (reference sequence). CDR3 size: 14 residues.

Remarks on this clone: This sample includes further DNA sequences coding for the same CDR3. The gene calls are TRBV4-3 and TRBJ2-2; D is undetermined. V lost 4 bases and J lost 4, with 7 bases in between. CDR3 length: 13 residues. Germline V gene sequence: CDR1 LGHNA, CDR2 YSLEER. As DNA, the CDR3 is TGCGCCAGCAGCCCAGGAGTCACCGGGGAGCTGTTTTTT. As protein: CASSPGVTGELFF.

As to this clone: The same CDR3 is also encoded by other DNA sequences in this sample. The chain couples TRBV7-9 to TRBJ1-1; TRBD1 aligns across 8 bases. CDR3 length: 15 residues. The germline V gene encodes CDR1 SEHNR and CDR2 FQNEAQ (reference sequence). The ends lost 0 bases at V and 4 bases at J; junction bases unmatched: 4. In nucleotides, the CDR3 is TGTGCCAGCAGCTTAGCCAGGGGGCTGGGCACTGAAGCTTTCTTT. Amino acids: CASSLARGLGTEAFF.